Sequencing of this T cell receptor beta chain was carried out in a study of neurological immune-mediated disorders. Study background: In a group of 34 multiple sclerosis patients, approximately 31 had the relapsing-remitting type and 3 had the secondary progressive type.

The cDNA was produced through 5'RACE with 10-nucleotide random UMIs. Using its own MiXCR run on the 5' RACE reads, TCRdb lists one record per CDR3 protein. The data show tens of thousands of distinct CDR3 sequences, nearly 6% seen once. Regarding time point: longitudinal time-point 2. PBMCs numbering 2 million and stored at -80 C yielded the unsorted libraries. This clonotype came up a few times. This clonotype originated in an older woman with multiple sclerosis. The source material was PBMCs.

CDR3 nucleotide sequence: TGCGCCAGCAGCTTGGGACTAGCGGGGAAATGGGACACCGGGGAGCTGTTTTTT. Encoded protein: CASSLGLAGKWDTGELFF. The chain has TRBV5-1 and TRBJ2-2; TRBD2 matches 11 bases. The CDR3 is 18 amino acids. V gave up 0 bases and J gave up 3 bases; unmatched junction bases: 7. Germline V gene data show CDR1 as SGHRS and CDR2 as YFSETQ.